This TCR beta chain was retrieved from a study of blood T cell repertoires in COVID-19. Across the whole study: Researchers got acute and convalescent COVID-19 samples from the United States, Italy and Spain. Sample material is recorded as cDNA or gDNA derived from T cells, B-cell-depleted T cells, or PBMCs.

As originally analysed: Scientists estimated how many nucleated cells there were by amplifying reference gene primers. The protocol was immunoSEQ multiplex PCR, while the TCRdb copy is restricted to in-frame clones and leaves out a portion. D and trimming come from the DNA, and the V and J calls and clone size come from that table. In the table there are fewer than 250,000 clones, 70% to 90% of which are singletons. Deletions cut 4 bases from V and 4 bases from J, with 4 bases between. The CDR3 runs 11 residues. CDR1 is SGHDN, CDR2 FVKESK, per germline. This clonotype was sampled from a woman aged 45-65 years with acute or convalescent COVID-19. The V gene is TRBV14, the J gene TRBJ2-5; D is unresolved. Sequences were obtained from peripheral blood. CDR3 loop: CASSLGETQYF. CDR3 nucleotide sequence: TGTGCCAGCAGCCTCGGAGAGACCCAGTACTTC.